The 24 T cell receptor beta chains below come from one sample, sequenced in a study of OX40 agonist ivuxolimab in advanced cancers. Sequencing used immunoSEQ multiplex PCR; TCRdb keeps in-frame clones, though not all of them. The top ten clones hold approximately 20% of a sample with tens of thousands of clones, about 93% of them seen once. The sample in question was CD4+ or CD8+ T cells sorted from blood, obtained in a trial of the OX40 agonist ivuxolimab. The receptors derive from an adult with an advanced solid tumor such as melanoma, head and neck, liver or kidney cancer.

The chain combines TRBV27 with TRBJ1-2; no reliable D call. V lost 8 bases and J 2 bases, leaving 15 bases between the germline ends. This CDR3 is 14 amino acids long. In germline, CDR1 is MNHEY, CDR2 SMNVEV (reference sequence). CDR3 in amino acids: CASAPPSANYGYTF. The CDR3 DNA reads as TGTGCCAGCGCCCCTCCGTCAGCGAACTATGGCTACACCTTC.

The V and J genes are TRBV5-5 and TRBJ2-7; 8 bases are a match to TRBD2. Germline loops: CDR1 SGHKS, CDR2 YYEKEE (reference sequence). The CDR3 totals 16 residues. The J segment lost 2 bases and the V segment lost 0 bases, leaving 7 bases of the junction unmatched. The CDR3 coding sequence is TGTGCCAGCAGCTTGGAGGCTAGCGGGTGGGCCTACGAGCAGTACTTC. This encodes CASSLEASGWAYEQYF.

This chain uses TRBV29-1 with TRBJ1-2; D is perhaps TRBD1 (5 bases). CDR1 is SQVTM, CDR2 ANQGSEA, per germline. V was pared by 5 bases and J by 8 bases, with 24 bases between. The CDR3 is 15 residues long. The CDR3 protein is CSVLTAGLAVVGYTF. The CDR3, as DNA: TGCAGCGTTCTCACTGCAGGGCTTGCAGTGGTGGGCTACACCTTC.

CDR3 bases: TGTGCCAGCAGTTTACCGGGCGCTGAAGCTTTCTTT. Amino acids: CASSLPGAEAFF. The J gene is TRBJ1-1, the V gene TRBV27; D is unclear. This CDR3 region has 12 residues. From germline, CDR1 is MNHEY and CDR2 SMNVEV (reference sequence). Trimming left V 2 bases short and J 6 bases short, with 7 bases between.

The chain couples TRBV6-4 to TRBJ2-3; tentatively, D is TRBD2 (6 bases). Germline assignment: CDR1 MRHNA and CDR2 SNTAGT. The CDR3 contains 16 residues. Trimming took 2 bases from V and 1 from J, leaving 13 bases between them. As DNA, the CDR3 is TGTGCCAGCAGTGACGGGGGAGGCAAAGGCACAGATACGCAGTATTTT. Protein product: CASSDGGGKGTDTQYF.

The chain combines TRBV7-9 with TRBJ1-2; D possibly corresponds to TRBD1 (5 bases). Deletions cut 5 bases from V and 5 bases from J, with 21 bases between. Germline V gene data show CDR1 as SEHNR and CDR2 as FQNEAQ (reference sequence). The CDR3 runs to 16 residues. The DNA for the CDR3 is TGTGCCAGCAGCCAACACCAGAGCCAGGGTACTTATGGCTACACCTTC. This encodes CASSQHQSQGTYGYTF.

The V gene is TRBV27, the J gene TRBJ1-1; maybe TRBD1 (5 bases). Per the germline V gene, CDR1 is MNHEY and CDR2 is SMNVEV (reference sequence). The CDR3 sequence is 13 residues long. Trimming removed 8 bases from V and 4 bases from J, with 14 bases in between. The CDR3 bases are TGTGCCAGCCGAGTGACGGGGGGCACTGAAGCTTTCTTT. This encodes CASRVTGGTEAFF.

The rearrangement uses TRBV9 and TRBJ1-2, with 10 bases aligning to TRBD1. The CDR3 is made up of 16 amino acids. The germline V gene encodes CDR1 SGDLS and CDR2 YYNGEE. V lost 4 bases and J lost 1; bases outside the gene matches: 7. The CDR3 here is CASSPPGTGDNYGYTF. CDR3 in DNA: TGTGCCAGCAGCCCTCCTGGGACAGGGGATAACTATGGCTACACCTTC.

This rearrangement joins TRBV27 to TRBJ2-7; possibly TRBD1 or TRBD2 for D (6 bases each). CDR1 is MNHEY and CDR2 is SMNVEV in the germline V gene (reference sequence). V lost 6 bases to trimming and J lost 5 bases, with 29 bases between them. This CDR3 is built from 18 residues. This chain's CDR3 is CASRSIAPGAPNGDEQYF. The CDR3 nucleotides read TGTGCCAGCAGGTCCATAGCCCCGGGGGCGCCGAATGGTGACGAGCAGTACTTC.

This chain joins TRBV9 and TRBJ2-7; perhaps TRBD2 as D (5 bases). Trimming took 0 bases from V and 3 from J, leaving 7 bases between them. The CDR3 totals 13 residues. Per the germline V gene, CDR1 is SGDLS and CDR2 is YYNGEE. DNA for the CDR3: TGTGCCAGCAGCGTAGATGCGGGCTACGAGCAGTACTTC. This sequence encodes CASSVDAGYEQYF.

CDR3: CASSYGQNTEAFF. CDR3 DNA sequence: TGTGCCAGCAGTTACGGACAGAACACTGAAGCTTTCTTT. The rearrangement uses TRBV27 and TRBJ1-1, with D tentatively TRBD1 (5 bases). Trimming shortened V by 4 bases and J by 1 base, and 7 bases separated the two germline ends. Germline-derived CDR1 and CDR2 are MNHEY and SMNVEV (reference sequence). CDR3 size: 13 residues.

CDR3 nucleotide sequence: TGTGCCATCATAGACCTAGCGGGAGCCGACGACGGGGAGCTGTTTTTT. Its protein product is CAIIDLAGADDGELFF. The chain has TRBV10-3 and TRBJ2-2; 10 bases are a match to TRBD2. CDR3 length: 16 amino acids. V trimming: 7 bases; J trimming: 7 bases; junction bases outside the gene matches: 12. Per germline, CDR1 ENHRY and CDR2 SYGVKD.

V gene TRBV19 combines with J gene TRBJ2-1, with 11 bases lining up with TRBD1. The CDR3 contains 15 residues. The germline gives CDR1 LNHDA, CDR2 SQIVND (reference sequence). Germline trimming cut 3 bases from V and 5 bases from J; bases unmatched to any gene: 3. The CDR3: CASSMDRGPHNEQFF. DNA for the CDR3: TGTGCCAGTAGTATGGACAGGGGGCCCCACAATGAGCAGTTCTTC.

V is TRBV9 and J is TRBJ2-7, with D perhaps matching TRBD2 (5 bases). The CDR3 runs 16 residues. V gave up 0 bases and J gave up 4 bases, with 17 bases separating them. CDR1 is SGDLS and CDR2 is YYNGEE in the germline V gene. CDR3 sequence: CASSVAASGREYEQYF. CDR3 coding DNA: TGTGCCAGCAGCGTAGCCGCTAGTGGGAGAGAATACGAGCAGTACTTC.

This chain connects TRBV5-4 to TRBJ2-3, with 9 bases fitting TRBD2. Germline V gene data show CDR1 as SGHNT and CDR2 as YYREEE (reference sequence). V was pared by 10 bases and J by 4 bases, with 4 bases of the junction left unmatched. CDR3 length equals 12 residues. CDR3 DNA sequence: TGTGCCCTGCGGGAGGGGCCAGATACGCAGTATTTT. Translation: CALREGPDTQYF.

The genes are TRBV14 and TRBJ1-1, with D possibly matching TRBD1 (5 bases). The germline V gene encodes CDR1 SGHDN and CDR2 FVKESK. V lost 4 bases to trimming and J lost 4 bases, with 10 bases between them. The CDR3 is 13 residues long. CDR3 DNA sequence: TGTGCCAGCAGCCCGGAGAGGGGCACTGAAGCTTTCTTT. Its protein product is CASSPERGTEAFF.

The genes are TRBV5-6 and TRBJ1-4; possibly TRBD1 for D (6 bases). The CDR3 runs to 16 residues. Trimming removed 1 base at V and 7 bases at J, with 17 bases between. CDR1 is SGHDT, CDR2 YYEEEE, per germline. The CDR3 nucleotides read TGTGCCAGCAGCTTGATCGGGACACCCTTGGGTGAAAAACTGTTTTTT. This sequence encodes CASSLIGTPLGEKLFF.

The V call is TRBV4-3, the J call TRBJ2-5; the D call may be TRBD1 or TRBD2 (5 bases each). CDR1 and CDR2 from the germline V gene are LGHNA and YSLEER. V was clipped by 0 bases and J by 3 bases, with 8 bases between them. This CDR3 comprises 14 residues. The DNA for the CDR3 is TGCGCCAGCAGCCAAGATAGGGACGAAGAGACCCAGTACTTC. This codes for CASSQDRDEETQYF.

This clone was detected a few times. This chain connects TRBV29-1 to TRBJ2-1; D may correspond to TRBD1 or TRBD2 (5 bases each). V gave up 5 bases and J gave up 7 bases, with 21 bases separating them. In germline, CDR1 is SQVTM, CDR2 ANQGSEA. The CDR3 has 15 residues. The CDR3 loop is CSVQGDMFLGNEQFF. In DNA, the CDR3 is TGCAGCGTTCAGGGAGACATGTTCCTCGGGAATGAGCAGTTCTTC.

The chain recombines TRBV4-2 with TRBJ2-7; 10 bases are shared with TRBD1. Germline loops: CDR1 LGHNA, CDR2 YNFKEQ. The trim removed 3 bases at V and 4 bases at J, leaving 6 bases unmatched. The CDR3 spans 15 residues. The CDR3 protein is CASSQALGQGYEQYF. The DNA for the CDR3 is TGTGCCAGCAGCCAGGCCCTGGGACAGGGGTACGAGCAGTACTTC.

The DNA of the CDR3 is TGTGCCAGCAGCCAACCTCGGGACAGGGGGCTTGACATTCAGTACTTC. Protein: CASSQPRDRGLDIQYF. The rearrangement links TRBV7-2 to TRBJ2-4; 12 nucleotides line up with TRBD1. Germline lookup yields CDR1 SGHTA and CDR2 FQGNSA. The CDR3 is 16 residues long. The ends lost 5 bases at V and 8 bases at J; junction bases unmatched: 10.

This chain connects TRBV28 to TRBJ1-2; 9 nucleotides line up with TRBD1. The V segment lost 6 bases and the J segment 4 bases; nucleotides outside the gene matches: 6. The CDR3 totals 14 residues. CDR1 and CDR2 (germline): MDHEN, SYDVKM. The CDR3 here is CASRTRQGGYGYTF. The CDR3 DNA reads TGTGCCAGCAGGACTCGACAGGGGGGCTATGGCTACACCTTC.

V usage is TRBV7-6 and J usage is TRBJ2-7; TRBD1 matches at 9 bases. The CDR3 runs to 14 residues. The trim removed 3 bases at V and 5 bases at J, leaving 5 bases unmatched. In germline, CDR1 is SGHVS, CDR2 FNYEAQ. In nucleotides, the CDR3 is TGTGCCAGCAGCTTGTGGGGGACAGGGAACGAGCAGTACTTC. Amino acids: CASSLWGTGNEQYF. Full variable domain (outside the CDR3, taken from reference TRBV7-6 and TRBJ2-7): GAGVSQSPRYKVTKRGQDVALRCDPISGHVSLYWYRQALGQGPEFLTYFNYEAQQDKSGLPNDRFSAERPEGSISTLTIQRTEQRDSAMYRCASSLWGTGNEQYFGPGTRLTVT.

This clone came up once. The chain joins TRBV7-9 to TRBJ2-1, with 10 bases aligning to TRBD2. The CDR3 totals 16 residues. Per germline, CDR1 SEHNR and CDR2 FQNEAQ (reference sequence). Losses at the gene ends were 5 bases for V and 2 bases for J; bases not matched to a gene: 6. The CDR3 DNA is TGTGCCAGCAGCCCGACCGGGACTAGCGCCTACAATGAGCAGTTCTTC. Translation gives CASSPTGTSAYNEQFF.